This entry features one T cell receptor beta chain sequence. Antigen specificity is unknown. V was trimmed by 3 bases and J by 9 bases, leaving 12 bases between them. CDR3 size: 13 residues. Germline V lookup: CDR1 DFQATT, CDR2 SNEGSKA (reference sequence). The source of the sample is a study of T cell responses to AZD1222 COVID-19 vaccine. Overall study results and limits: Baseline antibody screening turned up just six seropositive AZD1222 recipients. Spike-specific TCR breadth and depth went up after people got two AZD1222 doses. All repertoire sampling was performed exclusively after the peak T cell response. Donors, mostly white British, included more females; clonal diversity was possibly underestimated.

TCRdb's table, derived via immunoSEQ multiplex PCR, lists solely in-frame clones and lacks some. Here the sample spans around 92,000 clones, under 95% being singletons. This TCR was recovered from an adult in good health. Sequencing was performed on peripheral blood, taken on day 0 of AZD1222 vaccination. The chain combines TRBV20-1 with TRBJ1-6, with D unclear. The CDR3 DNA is TGCAGTGCTAGTGGCAGGCCCAGTTCACCCCTCCACTTT. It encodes CSASGRPSSPLHF.